This T cell receptor (beta chain) was recovered during a study of shared clonotypes between healthy human individuals. Study-wide background: Participating donors consisted of two women and three men aged 18 to 49. Study observations and caveats: The researchers took only blood, and tissue repertoires probably look different.

Germline lookup yields CDR1 MNHEY and CDR2 SVGAGI. The V end was cut by 2 bases, the J end by 7 bases, with 14 bases between. This CDR3 is 15 amino acids long. Comments on this clone: As yet, its antigen is unknown.

Clones were read by immunoSEQ multiplex PCR, and TCRdb kept only the in-frame ones, dropping some. The sample carries 2 million to 2.5 million clones, roughly 94% recorded once. Recent acute infections and vaccinations were absent in the healthy HIV-negative adult donors. This chain uses TRBV6-5 with TRBJ1-4; possibly TRBD1 for D (5 bases). Sequenced sample: naive CD4+ T cells sorted from blood. Regarding subset: CD45RA+ positively selected. This TCR derives from a man aged 18 to 29 in good health. The CDR3 sequence: CASSYGAGRSEKLFF. CDR3 sequence (DNA): TGTGCCAGCAGTTACGGTGCAGGGAGGAGTGAAAAACTGTTTTTT.